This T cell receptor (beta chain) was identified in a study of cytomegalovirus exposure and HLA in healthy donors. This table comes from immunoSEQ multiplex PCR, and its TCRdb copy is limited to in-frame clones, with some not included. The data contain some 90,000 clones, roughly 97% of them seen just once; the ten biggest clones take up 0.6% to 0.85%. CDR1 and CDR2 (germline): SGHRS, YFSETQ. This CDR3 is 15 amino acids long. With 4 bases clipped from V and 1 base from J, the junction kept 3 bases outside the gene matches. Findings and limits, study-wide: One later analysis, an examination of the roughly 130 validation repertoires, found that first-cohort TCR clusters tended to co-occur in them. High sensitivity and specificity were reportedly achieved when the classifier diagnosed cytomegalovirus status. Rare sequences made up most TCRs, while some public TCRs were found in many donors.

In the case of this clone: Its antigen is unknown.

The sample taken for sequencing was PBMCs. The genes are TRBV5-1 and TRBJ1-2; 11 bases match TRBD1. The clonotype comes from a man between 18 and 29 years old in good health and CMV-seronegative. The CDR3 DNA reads TGCGCCAGCAGCCCGGGACAGGGGGATAACTATGGCTACACCTTC. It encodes CASSPGQGDNYGYTF.